Each of the 23 T cell receptor beta chains below was sequenced from the same sample in a study of cytomegalovirus exposure and HLA in healthy donors. Primers for the PCR totalled 60 Vbeta and 13 Jbeta. Profiling relied on immunoSEQ multiplex PCR, and the TCRdb table lists in-frame clones only, not all of them. The table lists about 130,000 clones, 70% to 90% of them singletons, with approximately 20% in the top ten. Sample: PBMCs. The origin of the receptors is a man younger than 30 in good health and CMV-seropositive.

J is TRBJ1-5 and V is TRBV19; 8 nucleotides align to TRBD1. V dropped 5 bases and J dropped 2; count of bases not matched to a gene: 14. In germline, CDR1 is LNHDA, CDR2 SQIVND (reference sequence). This CDR3 contains 18 residues. CDR3 sequence reads: CASSPGQGTFFGNQPQHF. DNA for the CDR3: TGTGCCAGTAGTCCCGGACAGGGAACTTTCTTCGGCAATCAGCCCCAGCATTTT.

V and J are TRBV5-1 and TRBJ1-6; TRBD1 matches at 7 bases. Trimming at V came to 3 bases and at J to 4 bases, leaving 1 base not matched to a gene. CDR1 and CDR2 (germline): SGHRS, YFSETQ. The CDR3 contains 14 residues. Written as DNA, the CDR3 is TGCGCCAGCAGCTCGGGACAGTATAATTCACCCCTCCACTTT. Translating gives CASSSGQYNSPLHF. The full variable domain, completed using reference TRBV5-1 and TRBJ1-6, is KAGVTQTPRYLIKTRGQQVTLSCSPISGHRSVSWYQQTPGQGLQFLFEYFSETQRNKGNFPGRFSGRQFSNSRSEMNVSTLELGDSALYLCASSSGQYNSPLHFGNGTRLTVT.

The chain uses TRBV28 and TRBJ2-7; TRBD2 matches 10 bases. In germline, CDR1 is MDHEN, CDR2 SYDVKM. Trimming at V came to 4 bases and at J to 3 bases, leaving 9 bases not matched to a gene. This CDR3 is built from 16 residues. The CDR3 region has the DNA TGTGCCAGCAGTTCCCAGACTAGCGGGCTGGACTACGAGCAGTACTTC. Its translation is CASSSQTSGLDYEQYF.

The chain employs TRBV5-1 and TRBJ2-7; D is perhaps TRBD2 (6 bases). The V end was cut by 3 bases, the J end by 4 bases, with 14 bases between. Germline V gene data show CDR1 as SGHRS and CDR2 as YFSETQ. This CDR3 comprises 14 residues. The CDR3 is CASSSQEGPYEQYF. The CDR3 nucleotides are TGCGCCAGCAGCTCCCAGGAGGGGCCTTACGAGCAGTACTTC. The full variable domain, rest sourced from reference TRBV5-1 and TRBJ2-7, is KAGVTQTPRYLIKTRGQQVTLSCSPISGHRSVSWYQQTPGQGLQFLFEYFSETQRNKGNFPGRFSGRQFSNSRSEMNVSTLELGDSALYLCASSSQEGPYEQYFGPGTRLTVT.

This clone has just a few counts. One junction end disagrees with the germline gene, perhaps due to a read error. The V gene is TRBV6-1, the J gene TRBJ2-7; D gene ambiguous. The germline V gene has CDR1 MNHNS and CDR2 SASEGT. This CDR3 region has 10 residues. This CDR3 is CASSEVLTRF. CDR3 nucleotide sequence: TGTGCCAGCAGTGAAGTCCTTACCCGGTTC.

The chain uses TRBV2 and TRBJ1-1; maybe TRBD1 (6 bases). The ends were cut back, 6 bases at V and 1 base at J, with 12 bases in the middle. CDR1 is SNHLY and CDR2 is FYNNEI in the germline V gene. The CDR3 has 14 residues. CDR3 nucleotides: TGTGCCAGCAGAGGGGTACAGGGGAACACTGAAGCTTTCTTT. It yields the protein CASRGVQGNTEAFF.

This chain links TRBV6-5 with TRBJ1-1, with D maybe TRBD1 (5 bases). V lost 2 bases and J lost 7, with 11 bases in between. The CDR3 runs to 13 residues. CDR1 MNHEY and CDR2 SVGAGI come from the germline V gene. For the CDR3, the DNA is TGTGCCAGCAGTTACGGGGAGGGGTTTGAAGCTTTCTTT. This sequence encodes CASSYGEGFEAFF.

This chain uses TRBV9 with TRBJ2-4; D possibly corresponds to TRBD2 (5 bases). Germline loops: CDR1 SGDLS, CDR2 YYNGEE. Between the trimmed V and J ends, which lost 0 bases and 1 base, there was a span of 8 bases. The length of the CDR3 is 15 residues. The CDR3 protein is CASSVEAVAKNIQYF. The CDR3, as DNA: TGTGCCAGCAGCGTAGAAGCGGTTGCCAAAAACATTCAGTACTTC.

Points on this clone: Mismatch with germline at one junction end may stem from a read error. CDR3 nucleotide sequence: TGTGCCAGCAGCTTAATAGCAACTAATGAAAAACTGTTGTTT. This sequence encodes CASSLIATNEKLLF. The chain employs TRBV5-6 and TRBJ1-4; D is unclear. This CDR3 is built from 14 residues. Germline CDR1 and CDR2: SGHDT and YYEEEE.

On this clone: Mismatch with germline at one junction end may stem from a read error. The rearrangement links TRBV6-6 to TRBJ2-2, with a weak D call TRBD2 (5 bases). Germline values: CDR1 MNHNY, CDR2 SVGAGI (reference sequence). This CDR3 has 11 residues. CDR3 amino acids: CASSYIGELLF. CDR3 coding DNA: TGTGCCAGCAGTTATATCGGGGAGCTGCTTTTT.

This clone was picked up one time. The rearrangement joins TRBV9 to TRBJ1-4; no clear D. CDR1 SGDLS and CDR2 YYNGEE come from the germline V gene. The CDR3 extends over 14 amino acids. Trimming removed 0 bases at V and 8 bases at J, with 11 bases between. The CDR3 region has the DNA TGTGCCAGCAGCGTAGGGGGAGGGCAAGAAAAACTGTTTTTT. Amino acid sequence: CASSVGGGQEKLFF.

The chain employs TRBV30 and TRBJ1-1; D gene unclear. This CDR3 spans 13 amino acids. Between the trimmed V and J ends, which lost 0 bases and 0 bases, there was a span of 5 bases. Germline V gene data show CDR1 as GTSNPN and CDR2 as SVGIG (reference sequence). CDR3 amino acids: CAWSVSVNTEAFF. In nucleotides, the CDR3 is TGTGCCTGGAGTGTATCCGTGAACACTGAAGCTTTCTTT.

This rearrangement joins TRBV5-1 to TRBJ2-3; D is possibly TRBD2 (5 bases). The length of the CDR3 is 14 residues. Germline V gene lookup returns CDR1 SGHRS and CDR2 YFSETQ. V was trimmed by 8 bases and J by 2 bases, leaving 15 bases between them. CDR3 in DNA: TGCGCCAGTAAAGCGGAGCGGCTCACAGATACGCAGTATTTT. It specifies CASKAERLTDTQYF.

This clone was seen a single time. The V gene is TRBV7-2, the J gene TRBJ2-7; 7 bases map to TRBD1. The CDR3 loop spans 15 amino acids. The V gene's germline CDR1 is SGHTA and CDR2 FQGNSA. V dropped 3 bases and J dropped 3; count of bases not matched to a gene: 8. CDR3 DNA sequence: TGTGCCAGCAGCTTTACAGGGGTTGGAGTCTACGAGCAGTACTTC. The encoded protein is CASSFTGVGVYEQYF.

The chain uses TRBV7-6 and TRBJ1-6; 7 bases agree with TRBD1. CDR1 is SGHVS, CDR2 FNYEAQ, per germline. This CDR3 is built from 15 residues. V was clipped by 5 bases and J by 8 bases; unmatched bases: 9. The CDR3 sequence: CASSPRGLIHSPLHF. Here the CDR3 DNA reads TGTGCCAGCAGCCCGAGGGGGCTTATCCATTCACCCCTCCACTTT.

The chain combines TRBV28 with TRBJ2-7; D might be TRBD2 (6 bases). Germline CDR1 is MDHEN and CDR2 is SYDVKM. The CDR3 contains 15 residues. The V gene lost 6 bases and the J gene lost 5 bases, with 20 bases spanning the gap. CDR3 in DNA: TGTGCCAGCAGGGGTTCCGGGAGTTTTTTGGACGAGCAGTACTTC. Protein product: CASRGSGSFLDEQYF.

The rearrangement uses TRBV29-1 and TRBJ1-4, with D perhaps matching TRBD1 (6 bases). V was clipped by 3 bases and J by 3 bases, with 14 bases between them. There are 15 residues in the CDR3. The V gene's germline CDR1 is SQVTM and CDR2 ANQGSEA. The CDR3: CSVEGRDKSNEKLFF. CDR3 DNA: TGCAGCGTTGAGGGACGGGACAAGTCTAATGAAAAACTGTTTTTT.

The CDR3 here is CASSTSLSQPQHF. In nucleotides, the CDR3 is TGTGCCAGCAGCACCTCACTGAGTCAGCCCCAGCATTTT. V is TRBV11-2 and J is TRBJ1-5; D remains ambiguous. The V gene's germline CDR1 is SGHAT and CDR2 FQNNGV. The CDR3 length is 13 residues. The germline V and J ends were trimmed by 5 bases and 6 bases, with 11 bases remaining between them.

This chain connects TRBV7-9 to TRBJ2-2; 8 bases align to TRBD1. J was trimmed by 4 bases and V by 4 bases; bases with no gene match: 14. Germline lookup yields CDR1 SEHNR and CDR2 FQNEAQ (reference sequence). This CDR3 spans 18 amino acids. The CDR3 DNA reads TGTGCCAGCAGCTCACCCCCCCGGACAGGGAGGATCACCGGGGAGCTGTTTTTT. Its translation: CASSSPPRTGRITGELFF.

This rearrangement joins TRBV5-4 to TRBJ2-6; TRBD2 is a possible D gene (6 bases). Per the germline V gene, CDR1 is SGHNT and CDR2 is YYREEE (reference sequence). Trimming removed 0 bases from V and 4 bases from J, with 14 bases in between. CDR3 length: 17 amino acids. The CDR3 sequence: CASSLGAGPSGANVLTF. The DNA for the CDR3 is TGTGCCAGCAGCTTGGGAGCGGGTCCCTCCGGGGCCAACGTCCTGACTTTC.

This chain uses TRBV11-2 with TRBJ1-3, with D unresolved. This CDR3 is 16 amino acids long. V lost 0 bases and J lost 0, with 9 bases in between. In germline, CDR1 is SGHAT, CDR2 FQNNGV. CDR3 nucleotide sequence: TGTGCCAGCAGCTTAGATTTAGCAGTCTCTGGAAACACCATATATTTT. This translates into CASSLDLAVSGNTIYF.

The V gene is TRBV6-6, the J gene TRBJ2-3, with 7 bases lining up with TRBD1. In germline, CDR1 is MNHNY, CDR2 SVGAGI (reference sequence). With V trimmed by 7 bases and J by 4 bases, 8 bases remained unmatched. The CDR3 length is 14 residues. The CDR3 region has the DNA TGTGCCAGCATCAAGGGGGCAGGGGCAGATACGCAGTATTTT. Protein: CASIKGAGADTQYF.

V usage is TRBV6-1 and J usage is TRBJ2-5; a weak D match, TRBD2 (6 bases). The J call may be in error: the DNA end matches TRBJ2-7 better. The CDR3 extends over 13 amino acids. Germline lookup yields CDR1 MNHNS and CDR2 SASEGT. The CDR3 DNA follows: TGTGCCAGCAGTGAAGCGGCGGGGTACGAGCAGTACTTC. Amino acids: CASSEAAGYEQYF.